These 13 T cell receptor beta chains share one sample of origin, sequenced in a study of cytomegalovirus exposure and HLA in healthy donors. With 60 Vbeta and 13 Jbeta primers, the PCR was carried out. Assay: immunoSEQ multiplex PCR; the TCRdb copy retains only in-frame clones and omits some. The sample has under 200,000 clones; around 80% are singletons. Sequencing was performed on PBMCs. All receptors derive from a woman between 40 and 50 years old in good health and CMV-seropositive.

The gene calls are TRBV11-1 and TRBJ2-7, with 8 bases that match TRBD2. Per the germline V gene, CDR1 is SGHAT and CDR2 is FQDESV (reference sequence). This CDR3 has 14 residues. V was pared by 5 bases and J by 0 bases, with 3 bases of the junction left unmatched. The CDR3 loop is CASSQSGSSYEQYF. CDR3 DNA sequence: TGTGCCAGCAGCCAAAGCGGGAGCTCCTACGAGCAGTACTTC. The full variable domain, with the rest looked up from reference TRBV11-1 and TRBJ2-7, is EAEVAQSPRYKITEKSQAVAFWCDPISGHATLYWYRQILGQGPELLVQFQDESVVDDSQLPKDRFSAERLKGVDSTLKIQPAELGDSAMYLCASSQSGSSYEQYFGPGTRLTVT.

CDR3 coding DNA: TGTGCCACCAGCCGCCGGACAGGGGTGGAATATGGCTACACCTTC. Its translation is CATSRRTGVEYGYTF. The chain joins TRBV15 to TRBJ1-2; the match to TRBD1 covers 9 bases. CDR3 size: 15 residues. CDR1 and CDR2 (germline): LNHNV, YYDKDF (reference sequence). With 5 bases clipped from V and 5 bases from J, the junction kept 9 bases outside the gene matches.

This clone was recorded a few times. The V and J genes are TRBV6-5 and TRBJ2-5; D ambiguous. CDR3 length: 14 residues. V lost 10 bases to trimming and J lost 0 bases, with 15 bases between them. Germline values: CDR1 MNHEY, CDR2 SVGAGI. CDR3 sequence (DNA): TGTGCCACTTCCGCGGCGCCTAACCAAGAGACCCAGTACTTC. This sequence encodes CATSAAPNQETQYF.

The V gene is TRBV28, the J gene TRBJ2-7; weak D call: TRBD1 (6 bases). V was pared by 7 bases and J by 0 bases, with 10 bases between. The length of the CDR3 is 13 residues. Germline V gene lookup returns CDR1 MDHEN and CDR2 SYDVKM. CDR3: CASIGTISYEQYF. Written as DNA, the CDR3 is TGTGCCAGCATCGGGACAATCTCCTACGAGCAGTACTTC. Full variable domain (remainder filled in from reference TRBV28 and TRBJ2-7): DVKVTQSSRYLVKRTGEKVFLECVQDMDHENMFWYRQDPGLGLRLIYFSYDVKMKEKGDIPEGYSVSREKKERFSLILESASTNQTSMYLCASIGTISYEQYFGPGTRLTVT.

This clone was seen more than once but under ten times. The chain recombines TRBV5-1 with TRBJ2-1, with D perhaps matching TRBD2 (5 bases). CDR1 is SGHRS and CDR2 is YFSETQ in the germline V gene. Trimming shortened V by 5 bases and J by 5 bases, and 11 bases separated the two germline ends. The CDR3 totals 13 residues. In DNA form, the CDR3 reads TGCGCCAGCAGTGCGGGTAGGGACAATGAGCAGTTCTTC. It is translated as CASSAGRDNEQFF.

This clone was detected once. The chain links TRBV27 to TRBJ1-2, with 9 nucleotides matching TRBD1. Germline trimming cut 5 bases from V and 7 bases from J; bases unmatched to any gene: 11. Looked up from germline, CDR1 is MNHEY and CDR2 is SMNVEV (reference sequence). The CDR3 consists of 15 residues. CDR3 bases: TGTGCCAGCAGTGTCCTATCCGGGACAGGGTGTGGCTACACCTTC. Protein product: CASSVLSGTGCGYTF.

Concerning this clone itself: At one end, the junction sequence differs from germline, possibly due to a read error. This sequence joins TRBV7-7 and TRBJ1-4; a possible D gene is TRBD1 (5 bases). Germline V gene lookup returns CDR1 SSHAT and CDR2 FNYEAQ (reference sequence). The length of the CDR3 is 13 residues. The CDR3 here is CASSHQGGEKLFF. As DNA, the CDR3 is TGTGCTAGCAGCCACCAGGGTGGTGAAAAACTGTTTTTT.

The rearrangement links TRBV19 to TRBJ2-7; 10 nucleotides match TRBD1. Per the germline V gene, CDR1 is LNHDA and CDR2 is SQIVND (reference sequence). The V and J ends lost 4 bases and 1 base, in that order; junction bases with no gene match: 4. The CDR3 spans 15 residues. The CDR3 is CASSTGQGPSYEQYF. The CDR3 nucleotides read TGTGCCAGTAGTACGGGACAGGGGCCATCCTACGAGCAGTACTTC.

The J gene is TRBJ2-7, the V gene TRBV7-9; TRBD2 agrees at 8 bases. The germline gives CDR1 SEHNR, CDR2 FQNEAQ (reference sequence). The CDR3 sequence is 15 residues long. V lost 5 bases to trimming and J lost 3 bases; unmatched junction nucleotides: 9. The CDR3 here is CASSHPRTSRYEQYF. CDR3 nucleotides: TGTGCCAGCAGCCACCCCCGGACTAGCCGCTACGAGCAGTACTTC.

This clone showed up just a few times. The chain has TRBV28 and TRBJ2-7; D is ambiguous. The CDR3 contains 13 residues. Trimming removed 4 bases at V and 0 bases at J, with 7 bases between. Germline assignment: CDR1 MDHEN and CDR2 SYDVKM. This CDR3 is CASSYESSYEQYF. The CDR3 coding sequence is TGTGCCAGCAGTTATGAGTCCTCCTACGAGCAGTACTTC.

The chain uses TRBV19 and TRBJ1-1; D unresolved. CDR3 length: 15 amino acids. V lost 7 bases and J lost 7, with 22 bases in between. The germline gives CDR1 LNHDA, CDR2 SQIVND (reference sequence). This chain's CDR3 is CASIRTVALHDEAFF. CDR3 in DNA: TGTGCCAGTATTAGAACAGTGGCACTCCACGATGAAGCTTTCTTT.

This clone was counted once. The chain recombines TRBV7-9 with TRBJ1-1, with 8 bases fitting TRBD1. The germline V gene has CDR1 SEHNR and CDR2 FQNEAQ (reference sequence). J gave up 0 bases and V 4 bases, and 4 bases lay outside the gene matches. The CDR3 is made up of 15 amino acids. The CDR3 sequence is CASSYTDRVNTEAFF. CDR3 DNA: TGTGCCAGCAGCTATACGGACAGGGTGAACACTGAAGCTTTCTTT.

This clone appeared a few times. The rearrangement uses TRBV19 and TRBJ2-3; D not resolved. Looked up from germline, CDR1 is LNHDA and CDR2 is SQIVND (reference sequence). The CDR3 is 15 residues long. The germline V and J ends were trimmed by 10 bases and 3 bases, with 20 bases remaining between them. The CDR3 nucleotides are TGTGCCACCGCTTTTAACAGCAGATTAACAGATACGCAGTATTTT. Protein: CATAFNSRLTDTQYF.